These 21 T cell receptor beta chains were all obtained from the same sample, sequenced in a study of cytomegalovirus exposure and HLA in healthy donors listed by TCRdb under 2017. The receptor library was made with the immunoSEQ multiplex PCR assay. For the multiplex PCR, a mixture combining 60 forward primers for TCR Vbeta segments and 13 reverse primers for TCR Jbeta segments was used. Imported from immuneACCESS, the table was reduced by TCRdb to in-frame sequences with V and J called. These copies leave out some clones; in studies compared against another copy, an unresolved V gene accounts for under half, and the cause of the remainder is not known. In this sample the table shows 85,000 to 100,000 clones, over 60% of which occur a single time. The ten largest clonotypes hold under 4% of the sample. The sample consisted of PBMCs. The receptors stem from a male donor in good health and CMV-seropositive.

This chain joins TRBV18 and TRBJ1-5, with 7 bases aligning to TRBD1. The ends lost 3 bases at V and 4 bases at J; junction bases unmatched: 9. This CDR3 has 16 amino acids. Germline V lookup: CDR1 KGHSH, CDR2 LQKENI. The CDR3 region is CASSPMDRTTNQPQHF. For the CDR3, the DNA is TGTGCCAGCTCACCGATGGACAGGACTACTAATCAGCCCCAGCATTTT. Full variable domain (rest looked up from reference TRBV18 and TRBJ1-5): NAGVMQNPRHLVRRRGQEARLRCSPMKGHSHVYWYRQLPEEGLKFMVYLQKENIIDESGMPKERFSAEFPKEGPSILRIQQVVRGDSAAYFCASSPMDRTTNQPQHFGDGTRLSIL.

J is TRBJ1-1 and V is TRBV4-1; D is perhaps TRBD1 (5 bases). The CDR3 runs to 18 residues. Germline V gene data show CDR1 as MGHRA and CDR2 as YSYEKL. Trimming removed 1 base from V and 1 base from J, with 19 bases in between. The CDR3, as DNA: TGCGCCAGCAGCCAAGGGAAGCCCCCAGGGTTTACGAACACTGAAGCTTTCTTT. As protein: CASSQGKPPGFTNTEAFF.

The rearrangement uses TRBV30 and TRBJ2-2; D is perhaps TRBD2 (5 bases). The V and J ends lost 4 bases and 5 bases respectively, with 8 bases between them. From germline, CDR1 is GTSNPN and CDR2 SVGIG (reference sequence). The CDR3 totals 12 residues. CDR3 residues: CAWTGGTGELFF. CDR3 DNA sequence: TGTGCCTGGACAGGAGGAACCGGGGAGCTGTTTTTT.

The chain couples TRBV9 to TRBJ1-1, with D possibly TRBD1 on 5 matching bases. The CDR3 sequence is 15 residues long. Looked up from germline, CDR1 is SGDLS and CDR2 is YYNGEE. Trimming pared 3 bases from V and 0 bases from J, leaving 12 bases between. The CDR3 nucleotides read TGTGCCAGCAGCGGAGGACACTCTATGAACACTGAAGCTTTCTTT. Amino acids: CASSGGHSMNTEAFF.

This chain connects TRBV2 to TRBJ1-2; the D gene is possibly TRBD1 (5 bases). The CDR3 is 15 amino acids. The germline gives CDR1 SNHLY, CDR2 FYNNEI. V dropped 10 bases and J dropped 2 bases, with 20 bases sitting between them. The CDR3 region is CAIWSGGWGNYGYTF. The CDR3 DNA follows: TGTGCCATATGGAGTGGAGGGTGGGGGAACTATGGCTACACCTTC. Drawing the rest from reference TRBV2 and TRBJ1-2, the complete variable domain is EPEVTQTPSHQVTQMGQEVILRCVPISNHLYFYWYRQILGQKVEFLVSFYNNEISEKSEIFDDQFSVERPDGSNFTLKIRSTKLEDSAMYFCAIWSGGWGNYGYTFGSGTRLTVV.

This clone was found a few times. The chain has TRBV6-5 and TRBJ2-5, with a possible D match to TRBD2 (5 bases). CDR3 length: 14 amino acids. V was pared by 5 bases and J by 1 base, with 11 bases between. Looked up from germline, CDR1 is MNHEY and CDR2 is SVGAGI. CDR3 coding DNA: TGTGCCAGCAGTCGCTCAAGCGGCCAAGAGACCCAGTACTTC. Protein product: CASSRSSGQETQYF.

CDR3 sequence: CAWSVSSSSYNSPLHF. In DNA, the CDR3 is TGTGCCTGGAGTGTAAGTTCCAGCTCCTATAATTCACCCCTCCACTTT. The chain couples TRBV30 to TRBJ1-6; D uncertain. This CDR3 is built from 16 residues. V was trimmed by 0 bases and J by 0 bases, leaving 9 bases between them. Germline values: CDR1 GTSNPN, CDR2 SVGIG (reference sequence).

The V gene is TRBV28, the J gene TRBJ2-3; 8 nucleotides align to TRBD2. Trimming removed 4 bases from V and 7 bases from J; junction bases left unmatched: 7. Germline CDR1 reads MDHEN; CDR2 reads SYDVKM. This CDR3 region has 14 residues. The CDR3 coding sequence is TGTGCCAGCAGTTCTCCGGGAGGGGGTTATACGCAGTATTTT. It codes for CASSSPGGGYTQYF.

The chain joins TRBV7-2 to TRBJ2-1; 10 bases agree with TRBD2. The germline V gene encodes CDR1 SGHTA and CDR2 FQGNSA. The CDR3 loop spans 18 amino acids. J gave up 4 bases and V 3 bases, and 12 bases lay outside the gene matches. This CDR3 is CASSFGPKLAGQYNEQFF. CDR3 DNA: TGTGCCAGCAGCTTCGGCCCCAAACTAGCGGGACAATACAATGAGCAGTTCTTC.

This sequence joins TRBV29-1 and TRBJ1-5, with 10 bases matching TRBD1. This CDR3 has 14 residues. Germline trimming cut 4 bases from V and 7 bases from J; bases unmatched to any gene: 7. CDR1 SQVTM and CDR2 ANQGSEA come from the germline V gene. The CDR3 bases are TGCAGCGTTGGGGAGGACAGGGGGGACCAGCCCCAGCATTTT. Protein: CSVGEDRGDQPQHF. The full variable domain, completed using reference TRBV29-1 and TRBJ1-5, is SAVISQKPSRDICQRGTSLTIQCQVDSQVTMMFWYRQQPGQSLTLIATANQGSEATYESGFVIDKFPISRPNLTFSTLTVSNMSPEDSSIYLCSVGEDRGDQPQHFGDGTRLSIL.

The chain combines TRBV7-3 with TRBJ2-3; TRBD2 agrees at 11 bases. The CDR3 is 16 amino acids. Germline V lookup: CDR1 SGHTA, CDR2 FQGTGA. J gave up 2 bases and V 3 bases, and 4 bases lay outside the gene matches. The CDR3, as DNA: TGTGCCAGCAGCTTTACTAGCGGGGGCCTCACAGATACGCAGTATTTT. This codes for CASSFTSGGLTDTQYF.

V gene TRBV15 combines with J gene TRBJ1-2; no definite D call. The germline gives CDR1 LNHNV, CDR2 YYDKDF (reference sequence). Trimming cost V 4 bases and J 9 bases, with 9 bases left between them. CDR3 length: 11 amino acids. CDR3 region: CATSTVSRYTF. The CDR3 region has the DNA TGTGCCACCAGCACCGTTAGTCGCTACACCTTC.

V is TRBV6-5 and J is TRBJ1-1; a weak D match, TRBD1 (5 bases). The CDR3 is made up of 13 amino acids. The germline CDR1 and CDR2 sequences are MNHEY and SVGAGI. The germline V and J ends were trimmed by 6 bases and 4 bases, with 12 bases remaining between them. The CDR3: CASSLTQGTEAFF. Here the CDR3 DNA reads TGTGCCAGCAGCCTAACTCAGGGCACTGAAGCTTTCTTT.

This rearrangement joins TRBV9 to TRBJ2-5; 7 positions agree with TRBD2. CDR1 is SGDLS and CDR2 is YYNGEE in the germline V gene. The J segment lost 4 bases and the V segment lost 4 bases, leaving 7 bases of the junction unmatched. This CDR3 spans 14 amino acids. The CDR3 spells CASSPTASGETQYF. The CDR3 nucleotides read TGTGCCAGCAGCCCTACGGCTAGCGGAGAGACCCAGTACTTC.

The table lists this clone with a few counts. The V call is TRBV7-2, the J call TRBJ1-4; 7 bases map to TRBD1. Germline V gene data show CDR1 as SGHTA and CDR2 as FQGNSA. CDR3 size: 15 residues. V lost 1 base to trimming and J lost 5 bases; unmatched junction nucleotides: 4. DNA of the CDR3: TGTGCCAGCAGCTTAGTCCCAGGGGGGAATGAAAAACTGTTTTTT. Translated, it gives CASSLVPGGNEKLFF.

The chain combines TRBV7-2 with TRBJ1-2; 7 bases agree with TRBD1. Germline CDR1 SGHTA, CDR2 FQGNSA. The V and J ends lost 6 bases and 7 bases, in that order; junction bases with no gene match: 5. This CDR3 has 12 residues. Written as DNA, the CDR3 is TGTGCCAGCAGTTCCGACAGGGCTGGCTACACCTTC. Residues: CASSSDRAGYTF.

This clone has just a few counts. The V call is TRBV2, the J call TRBJ1-2; 7 bases map to TRBD1. The V gene's germline CDR1 is SNHLY and CDR2 FYNNEI. Trimming at V came to 4 bases and at J to 5 bases, leaving 10 bases not matched to a gene. This CDR3 contains 15 residues. CDR3 sequence: CASSGRGQPIYGYTF. The CDR3, as DNA: TGTGCCAGCAGTGGTCGGGGACAGCCCATTTATGGCTACACCTTC. The full variable domain, completed using reference TRBV2 and TRBJ1-2, is EPEVTQTPSHQVTQMGQEVILRCVPISNHLYFYWYRQILGQKVEFLVSFYNNEISEKSEIFDDQFSVERPDGSNFTLKIRSTKLEDSAMYFCASSGRGQPIYGYTFGSGTRLTVV.

The chain carries TRBV10-3 and TRBJ1-1; TRBD1 agrees at 8 bases. J lost 8 bases, V lost 4 bases, and 3 bases had no gene match. The CDR3 has 12 amino acids. Germline assignment: CDR1 ENHRY and CDR2 SYGVKD. The CDR3 is CAISVTGGEAFF. Written as DNA, the CDR3 is TGTGCCATCAGTGTAACAGGGGGAGAAGCTTTCTTT.

This clone turned up a few times. CDR3 protein: CASSSRGVGTEAFF. In nucleotides, the CDR3 is TGTGCCAGTAGTAGTCGGGGGGTAGGCACTGAAGCTTTCTTT. The chain carries TRBV19 and TRBJ1-1; possibly TRBD1 for D (5 bases). Trimming pared 4 bases from V and 4 bases from J, leaving 13 bases between. The CDR3 is made up of 14 amino acids. The germline V gene has CDR1 LNHDA and CDR2 SQIVND (reference sequence).

V usage is TRBV6-1 and J usage is TRBJ1-2; D not certain. The V gene lost 3 bases and the J gene lost 1 base, with 6 bases spanning the gap. The length of the CDR3 is 13 residues. Germline CDR1 reads MNHNS; CDR2 reads SASEGT. In DNA, the CDR3 is TGTGCCAGCAGTGACGGGATTAACTATGGCTACACCTTC. As protein: CASSDGINYGYTF.

The CDR3 DNA reads TGCAGCGTTGGGGGGACAGGGGGCACAGAGACCCAGTACTTC. Protein: CSVGGTGGTETQYF. The rearrangement joins TRBV29-1 to TRBJ2-5; 12 nucleotides match TRBD1. The CDR3 sequence is 14 residues long. Unmatched junction bases numbered 4, after V lost 4 bases and J lost 4 bases. CDR1 and CDR2 (germline): SQVTM, ANQGSEA.